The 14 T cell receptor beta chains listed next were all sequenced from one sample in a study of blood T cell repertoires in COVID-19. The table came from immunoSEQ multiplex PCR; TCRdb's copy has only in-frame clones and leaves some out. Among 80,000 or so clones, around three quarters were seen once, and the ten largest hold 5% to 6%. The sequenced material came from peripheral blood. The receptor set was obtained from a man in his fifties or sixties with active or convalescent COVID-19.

In nucleotides, the CDR3 is TGTGCCACCAGCAGGTCCCTTCGCGGGGAGCTGTTTTTT. Translation: CATSRSLRGELFF. This rearrangement joins TRBV15 to TRBJ2-2; no reliable D call. V was shortened by 3 bases and J by 7 bases, with 9 bases between the two germline ends. From germline, CDR1 is LNHNV and CDR2 YYDKDF (reference sequence). The CDR3 is made up of 13 amino acids.

The CDR3 region has the DNA TGTGCCAGCAGGACAGACATGAACACTGAAGCTTTCTTT. As protein: CASRTDMNTEAFF. The chain employs TRBV6-4 and TRBJ1-1; possible D gene TRBD1, 5 bases. Per the germline V gene, CDR1 is MRHNA and CDR2 is SNTAGT. The V end was cut by 6 bases, the J end by 0 bases, with 8 bases between. CDR3 length equals 13 residues.

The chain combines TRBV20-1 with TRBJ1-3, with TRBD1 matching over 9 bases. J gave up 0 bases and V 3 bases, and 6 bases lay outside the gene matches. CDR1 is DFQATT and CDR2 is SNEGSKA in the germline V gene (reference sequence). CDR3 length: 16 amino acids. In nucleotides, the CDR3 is TGCAGTGCTAGTGGGACAGGGACGCCCTCTGGAAACACCATATATTTT. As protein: CSASGTGTPSGNTIYF.

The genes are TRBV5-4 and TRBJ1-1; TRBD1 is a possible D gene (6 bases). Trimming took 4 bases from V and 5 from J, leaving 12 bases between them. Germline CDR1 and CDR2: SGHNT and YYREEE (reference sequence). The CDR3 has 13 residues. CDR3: CASSRGTTTEAFF. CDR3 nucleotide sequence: TGTGCCAGCAGCCGTGGGACAACAACTGAAGCTTTCTTT.

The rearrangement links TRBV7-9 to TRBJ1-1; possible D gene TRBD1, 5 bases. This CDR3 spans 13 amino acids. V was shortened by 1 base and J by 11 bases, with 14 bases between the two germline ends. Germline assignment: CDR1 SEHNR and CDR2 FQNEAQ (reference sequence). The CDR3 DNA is TGTGCCAGCAGCTTAGTCGAAAGGGGCGACGCTTTCTTT. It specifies CASSLVERGDAFF.

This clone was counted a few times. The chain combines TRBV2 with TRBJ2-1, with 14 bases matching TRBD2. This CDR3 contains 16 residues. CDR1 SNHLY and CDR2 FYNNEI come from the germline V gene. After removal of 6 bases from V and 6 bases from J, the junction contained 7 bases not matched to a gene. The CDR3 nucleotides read TGTGCCAGCAGCCGACTAGCGGGGGGGCCGCGCAATGAGCAGTTCTTC. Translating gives CASSRLAGGPRNEQFF.

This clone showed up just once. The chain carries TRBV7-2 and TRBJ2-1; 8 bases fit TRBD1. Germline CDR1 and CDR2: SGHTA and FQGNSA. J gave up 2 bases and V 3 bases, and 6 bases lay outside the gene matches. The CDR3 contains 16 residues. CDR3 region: CASSLTGTGAYNEQFF. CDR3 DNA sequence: TGTGCCAGCAGCTTGACCGGGACAGGAGCCTACAATGAGCAGTTCTTC.

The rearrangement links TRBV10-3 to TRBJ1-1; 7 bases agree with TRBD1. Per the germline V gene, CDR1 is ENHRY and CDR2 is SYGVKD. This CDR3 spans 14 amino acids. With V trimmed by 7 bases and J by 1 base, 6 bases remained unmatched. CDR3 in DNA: TGTGCCATCACCCCACAGGGGACGAACACTGAAGCTTTCTTT. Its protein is CAITPQGTNTEAFF.

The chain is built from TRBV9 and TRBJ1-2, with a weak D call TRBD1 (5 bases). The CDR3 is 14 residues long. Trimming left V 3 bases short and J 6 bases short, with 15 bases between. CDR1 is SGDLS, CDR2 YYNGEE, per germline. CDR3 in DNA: TGTGCCAGCAGCGGGCGGAATCAGGGAAATGGCTACACCTTC. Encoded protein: CASSGRNQGNGYTF. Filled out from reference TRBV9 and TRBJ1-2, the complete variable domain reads DSGVTQTPKHLITATGQRVTLRCSPRSGDLSVYWYQQSLDQGLQFLIQYYNGEERAKGNILERFSAQQFPDLHSELNLSSLELGDSALYFCASSGRNQGNGYTFGSGTRLTVV.

In DNA form, the CDR3 reads TGTGCCAGCAGCCACTCACCGGGTGGGCCCCAGCATTTT. Residues: CASSHSPGGPQHF. V is TRBV14 and J is TRBJ1-5; no definite D call. Germline V CDR1 and CDR2: SGHDN, FVKESK. CDR3 size: 13 residues. Deletions cut 3 bases from V and 9 bases from J, with 12 bases between.

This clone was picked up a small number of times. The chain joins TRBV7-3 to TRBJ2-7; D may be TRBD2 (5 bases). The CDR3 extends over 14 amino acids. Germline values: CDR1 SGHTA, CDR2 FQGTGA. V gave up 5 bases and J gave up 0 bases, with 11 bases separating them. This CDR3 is CASSPSEGSYEQYF. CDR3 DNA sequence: TGTGCCAGCAGCCCATCCGAGGGCTCCTACGAGCAGTACTTC.

The CDR3 reads CASSETGRPLEQYF. CDR3 nucleotide sequence: TGTGCCAGCAGTGAGACAGGGCGGCCCCTCGAGCAGTACTTC. This chain connects TRBV7-8 to TRBJ2-7; 7 bases are shared with TRBD1. The germline V gene encodes CDR1 SGHVS and CDR2 FQNEAQ. This CDR3 region has 14 residues. Trimming cost V 6 bases and J 6 bases; bases outside gene matches: 11.

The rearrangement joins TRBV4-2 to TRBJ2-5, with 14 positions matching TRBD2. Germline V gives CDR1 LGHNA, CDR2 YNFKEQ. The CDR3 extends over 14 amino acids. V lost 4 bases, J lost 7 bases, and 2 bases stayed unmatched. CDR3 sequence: CASSLGTSGGTQYF. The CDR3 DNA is TGTGCCAGCAGCCTTGGGACTAGCGGGGGGACCCAGTACTTC.

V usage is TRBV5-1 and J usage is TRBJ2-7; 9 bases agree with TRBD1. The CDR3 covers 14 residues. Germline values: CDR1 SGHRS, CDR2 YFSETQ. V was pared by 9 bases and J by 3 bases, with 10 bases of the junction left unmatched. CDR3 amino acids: CATRPWTGDYEQYF. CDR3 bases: TGCGCCACCAGACCTTGGACAGGGGACTACGAGCAGTACTTC.